The TCR beta chain described here comes from a study of blood T cell repertoires in COVID-19. Study-wide background: Acute-phase and convalescent COVID-19 samples originated in the United States, Italy and Spain.

Authors' analysis steps: Cell counts per sample came from amplifying reference gene primers. Measured with immunoSEQ multiplex PCR; TCRdb has only the in-frame clones, and not every one. V and J calls and clone size are those listed in that table; D and trimming were worked out from the DNA. The data hold roughly 260,000 clones, with roughly nine tenths observed a single time. The TCR originated in a man aged 55 to 70 who had recovered from COVID-19. The sequenced material came from peripheral blood.

DNA for the CDR3: TGCGCCAGCAGCTTCAGGCCCCAACTAGCGGGGGCGAGCTACGAGCAGTACTTC. Translated: CASSFRPQLAGASYEQYF. The rearrangement links TRBV5-1 to TRBJ2-7, with TRBD2 identical over 11 bases. This CDR3 is 18 amino acids long. Germline CDR1 SGHRS, CDR2 YFSETQ. V lost 2 bases to trimming and J lost 3 bases; unmatched junction nucleotides: 13.